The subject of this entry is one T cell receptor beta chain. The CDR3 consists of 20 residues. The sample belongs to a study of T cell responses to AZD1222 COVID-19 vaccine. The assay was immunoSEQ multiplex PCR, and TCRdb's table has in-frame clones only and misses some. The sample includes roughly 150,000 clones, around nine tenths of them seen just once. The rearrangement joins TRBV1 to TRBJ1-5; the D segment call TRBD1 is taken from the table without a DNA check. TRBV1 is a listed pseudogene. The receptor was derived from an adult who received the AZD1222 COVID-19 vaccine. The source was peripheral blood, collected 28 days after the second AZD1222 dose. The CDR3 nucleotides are TGCACCAGCAGCCAAGATCGGCCTGGATGCAGGGGTTGGAGCAATCAGCCCCAGCATTTT. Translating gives CTSSQDRPGCRGWSNQPQHF.